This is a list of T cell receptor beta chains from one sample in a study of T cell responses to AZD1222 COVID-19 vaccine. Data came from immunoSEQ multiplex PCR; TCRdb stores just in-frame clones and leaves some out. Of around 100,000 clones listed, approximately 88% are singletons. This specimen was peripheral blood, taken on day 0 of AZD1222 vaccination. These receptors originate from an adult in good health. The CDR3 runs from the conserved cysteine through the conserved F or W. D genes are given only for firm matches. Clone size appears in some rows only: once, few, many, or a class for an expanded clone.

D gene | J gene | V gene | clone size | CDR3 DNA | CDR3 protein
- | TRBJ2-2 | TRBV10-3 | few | TGTGCCATCAGTGATTGGGTCACCGGGGAGCTGTTTTTT | CAISDWVTGELFF
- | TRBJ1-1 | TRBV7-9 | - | TGTGCCAGCAGCCCGGGGCCTACTCAGGGTTGGGCTTTCTTT | CASSPGPTQGWAFF
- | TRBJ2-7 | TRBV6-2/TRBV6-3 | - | TGTGCCAGCAGCCCCGGGCGTGGGGACAAACTCTACGAGCAGTACTTC | CASSPGRGDKLYEQYF
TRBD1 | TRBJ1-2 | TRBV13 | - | TGTGCCAGCAGTTATGCCAGGGGGCAAGGCTACACCTTC | CASSYARGQGYTF
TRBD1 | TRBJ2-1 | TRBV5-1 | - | TGCGCCAGTAAGCCGGGACAGGGTCACGTCAATGAGCAGTTCTTC | CASKPGQGHVNEQFF
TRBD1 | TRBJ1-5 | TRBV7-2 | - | TGTGCCAGCAGCTTAGGCAGCAGGGGGCGCGTTCAGCCCCAGCATTTT | CASSLGSRGRVQPQHF
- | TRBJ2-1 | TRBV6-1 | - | TGTGCCAGCAGTGAAAGGGCACCAGCTGAAGAGCAGTTCTTC | CASSERAPAEEQFF
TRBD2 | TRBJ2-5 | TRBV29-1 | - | TGCAGCACCCGGACTAGCGGGGGAGAGACCCAGTACTTC | CSTRTSGGETQYF
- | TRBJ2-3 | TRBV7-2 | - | TGTGCCAGCAGCCCGGACACTAGCACAGATACGCAGTATTTT | CASSPDTSTDTQYF
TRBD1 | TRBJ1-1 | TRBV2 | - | TGTGCCAGCAACCTAAGACAGGGGGGTGGTTTGAACACTGAAGCTTTCTTT | CASNLRQGGGLNTEAFF
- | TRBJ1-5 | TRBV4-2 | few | TGTGCCAGCAGCCAAGTTCGGGATCAGCCCCAGCATTTT | CASSQVRDQPQHF
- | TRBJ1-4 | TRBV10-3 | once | TGTGCCATCAGTGATGACAGTAATGAAAAACTGTTTTTT | CAISDDSNEKLFF
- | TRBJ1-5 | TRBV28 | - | TGTGCCAGCAGTTTTTCGGGGAATGTGCAAAGGGCCCAGCATTTT | CASSFSGNVQRAQHF
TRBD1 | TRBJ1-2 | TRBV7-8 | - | TGTGCCAGCAGCTTACAGGGGGCTTACCATGGCTACACCTTC | CASSLQGAYHGYTF
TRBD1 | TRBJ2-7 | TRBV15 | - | TGTGCCACCAGCGGGAAACAGGGGGCGGTCTACGAGCAGTACTTC | CATSGKQGAVYEQYF
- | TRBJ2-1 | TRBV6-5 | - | TGTGCCAGCAGTTCCTTCCATGAGCAGTTCTTC | CASSSFHEQFF
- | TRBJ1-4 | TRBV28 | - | TGTGCCAGCAGTTTGGGCAGGAGGTCTAATGAAAAACTGTTTTTT | CASSLGRRSNEKLFF
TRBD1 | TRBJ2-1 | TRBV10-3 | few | TGTGCCATCAGTGATTCGGGGACAGAGGAGCAGTTCTTC | CAISDSGTEEQFF
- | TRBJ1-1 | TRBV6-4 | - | TGTGCCAGCAGTGGCGTACCGGGCTCAAATGAAGCTTTCTTT | CASSGVPGSNEAFF
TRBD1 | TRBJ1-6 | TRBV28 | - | TGTGCCAGCAGGGGAGGGACAGGGAGAGGTTCACCCCTCCACTTT | CASRGGTGRGSPLHF
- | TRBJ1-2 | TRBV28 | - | TGTGCCAGCAGTTCATACTACCAGGGGAACTATGGCTACACCTTC | CASSSYYQGNYGYTF
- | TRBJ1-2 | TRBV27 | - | TGTGCCAGCAGACCTAGCGCTAACTATGGCTACACCTTC | CASRPSANYGYTF
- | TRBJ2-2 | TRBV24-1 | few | TGTGCCACCAGTGATAGGACAGAATACACCGGGGAGCTGTTTTTT | CATSDRTEYTGELFF
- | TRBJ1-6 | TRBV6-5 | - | TGTGCCAGCAGTTACTTGACGGGGAGTAATTCACCCCTCCACTTT | CASSYLTGSNSPLHF
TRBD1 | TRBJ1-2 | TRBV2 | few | TGTGCCAGCAGGGGGGGACAGCTCGGCTACACCTTC | CASRGGQLGYTF
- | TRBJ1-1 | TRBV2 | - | TGTGCCAGCGGACGGGACGGTGGAACTGAAGCTTTCTTT | CASGRDGGTEAFF
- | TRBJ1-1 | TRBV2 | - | TGTGCCAGCAGTGGCGGGACACCGAACACTGAAGCTTTCTTT | CASSGGTPNTEAFF
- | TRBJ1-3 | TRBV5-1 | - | TGCGCCAGCAGCTTGGGGGCGTCTGGAAACACCATATATTTT | CASSLGASGNTIYF
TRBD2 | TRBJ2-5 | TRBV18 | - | TGTGCCAGCTCACACCGACTAGCGGGGGTCCAAGAGACCCAGTACTTC | CASSHRLAGVQETQYF
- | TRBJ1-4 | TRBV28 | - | TGTGCCAGCAGGACGGGCAGCACTAATGAAAAACTGTTTTTT | CASRTGSTNEKLFF
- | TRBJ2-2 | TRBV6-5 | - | TGTGCCAGCAGTTACTCGGAACAGGCGAACACCGGGGAGCTGTTTTTT | CASSYSEQANTGELFF
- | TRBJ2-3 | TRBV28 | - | TGTGCCAGCAGTCCCCCCCGGGGGCCTTGGGACACAGATACGCAGTATTTT | CASSPPRGPWDTDTQYF
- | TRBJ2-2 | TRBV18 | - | TGTGCCAGCTCACCACCGGGAGCGCGTAATACCGGGGAGCTGTTTTTT | CASSPPGARNTGELFF
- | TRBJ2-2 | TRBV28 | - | TGTGCCAGCAGTTTACCCGGGGGAACCGGGGAGCTGTTTTTT | CASSLPGGTGELFF
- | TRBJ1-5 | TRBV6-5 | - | TGTGCCAGCAGTTTGAAATCGGGCAATCAGCCCCAGCATTTT | CASSLKSGNQPQHF
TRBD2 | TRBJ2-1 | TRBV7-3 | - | TGTGCCAGCAGCTTAATGGCCGGGCTAGCGGGGAAGGATGAGCAGTTCTTC | CASSLMAGLAGKDEQFF
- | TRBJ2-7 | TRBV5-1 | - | TGCGCCAGCAGCCCCCTTGGCAGGGCCTACGAGCAGTACTTC | CASSPLGRAYEQYF
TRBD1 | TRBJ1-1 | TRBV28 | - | TGTGCCAGCAGTTCGACAGGGAGGACTGAAGCTTTCTTT | CASSSTGRTEAFF
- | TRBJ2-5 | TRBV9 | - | TGTGCCAGCAGCGTGGGTCAATCGGAGACCCAGTACTTC | CASSVGQSETQYF
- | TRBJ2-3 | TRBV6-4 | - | TGTGCCAGCAGTCGTGCGGGAAGCACAGATACGCAGTATTTT | CASSRAGSTDTQYF
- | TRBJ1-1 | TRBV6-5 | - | TGTGCCAGCACCACAGGGCTTAACACTGAAGCTTTCTTT | CASTTGLNTEAFF
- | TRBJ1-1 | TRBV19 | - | TGTGCCAGTAGTATGCCATCGCGGAACACTGAAGCTTTCTTT | CASSMPSRNTEAFF
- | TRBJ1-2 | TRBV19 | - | TGTGCCAGTAGTCCCCCGCAGAAGTATGGCTACACCTTC | CASSPPQKYGYTF